This T cell receptor (beta chain) appears in the sequencing data of a study of shared clonotypes between healthy human individuals. Germline CDR1 SQVTM, CDR2 ANQGSEA. V was pared by 4 bases and J by 1 base, with 9 bases of the junction left unmatched. CDR3 length equals 18 residues. CD4+ cells were split into CD45RA+ naive and CD45RA-negative memory subsets. The authors distributed each subset's genomic DNA evenly over several immunoSEQ plates. Authors' processing steps: ImmunoSEQ supplied junction-only sequences lacking quality scores, so filtering was different. Generated by immunoSEQ multiplex PCR, the TCRdb table keeps only in-frame clones and is missing some. Clonal size and the V and J genes are those of that table, whereas D and trimming came from the DNA. The repertoire includes under 300,000 clones, over 50% of them detected once, and around 10% sits in the top ten.

The chain is built from TRBV29-1 and TRBJ2-3, with TRBD2 identical over 15 bases. Sequenced input: memory CD4+ T cells sorted from blood. Subset denoted: CD45RA-negative fraction. The origin of this receptor is a man aged 25-45 years in good health. In nucleotides, the CDR3 is TGCAGCGTTGCGTCCGGGACTAGCGGGAGGAGGGGCACAGATACGCAGTATTTT. This translates into CSVASGTSGRRGTDTQYF.